This T cell receptor beta chain was found in a study of neurological immune-mediated disorders. The study, taken as a whole, reports: None of the CDR3 amino acid sequences found in expanded clones was shared across subjects. This suggests that the TCR-beta repertoires were private in all groups.

As regards this clonotype: The antigen remains unidentified. This may be a read error: a much more frequent sequence differs by one nucleotide. Because the CDR3 is missing its conserved closing phenylalanine or tryptophan, this is likely a read error.

The cDNA was produced through 5'RACE with 10-nucleotide random UMIs. Each CDR3 protein gets one entry after TCRdb re-called the 5' RACE reads with MiXCR. The sample shows 30,000 to 40,000 distinct CDR3 sequences, 3% to 4% of them seen only once. The CDR3 sequence is 16 residues long. The germline V gene has CDR1 SGHRS and CDR2 YFSETQ. V lost 4 bases and J lost 0, with 16 bases in between. PBMCs stored at -80 C, 2 million in total, were the source of the unsorted libraries. The chain combines TRBV5-1 with TRBJ1-2; D not resolved. The material sequenced was PBMCs. The receptor comes from a man aged 25-45 years with multiple sclerosis. The CDR3, as DNA: TGCGCCAGCAGCCACCCTACGGGGTTTTCTAACTATGGCTACACCATC. The encoded protein is CASSHPTGFSNYGYTI.